The next 24 T cell receptor beta chains were all read from a single sample in a study of blood T cell repertoires in COVID-19. Clones were read by immunoSEQ multiplex PCR, and TCRdb kept only the in-frame ones, dropping some. The table lists about 70,000 clones, 88% of them singletons. Specimen: peripheral blood. Receptor source: a human donor in a cohort sampled during active COVID-19.

The chain uses TRBV6-5 and TRBJ1-5, with a weak D call TRBD1 (6 bases). The CDR3 loop spans 13 amino acids. V was cut by 6 bases and J by 5 bases, with 11 bases left in between. Germline-derived CDR1 and CDR2 are MNHEY and SVGAGI. The CDR3 protein is CASSPQGYQPQHF. DNA for the CDR3: TGTGCCAGCAGCCCACAGGGTTATCAGCCCCAGCATTTT.

This chain links TRBV28 with TRBJ1-6; maybe TRBD1 (5 bases). The CDR3 consists of 10 residues. The V end was cut by 8 bases, the J end by 16 bases, with 12 bases between. Germline CDR1 and CDR2: MDHEN and SYDVKM. CDR3 sequence reads: CASGGSRLHF. In DNA, the CDR3 is TGTGCCAGCGGGGGGTCGAGGCTCCACTTT.

The chain joins TRBV4-1 to TRBJ2-7; perhaps TRBD2 as D (6 bases). The CDR3 length is 17 residues. V lost 1 base and J 8 bases, leaving 24 bases between the germline ends. The germline V gene has CDR1 MGHRA and CDR2 YSYEKL. CDR3 amino acids: CASSQGLYLRSGGKQYV. CDR3 bases: TGCGCCAGCAGCCAAGGTCTTTACCTCAGGTCCGGCGGGAAGCAGTACGTC.

The chain has TRBV2 and TRBJ1-1; 7 bases are a match to TRBD1. CDR3 size: 13 residues. V shed 7 bases, J shed 0 bases, and the junction held 2 bases outside the gene matches. Germline V gives CDR1 SNHLY, CDR2 FYNNEI. CDR3 protein: CASTGQMNTEAFF. The CDR3 nucleotides read TGTGCCAGCACGGGACAGATGAACACTGAAGCTTTCTTT.

V and J are TRBV10-3 and TRBJ1-1; 7 bases agree with TRBD1. There are 16 residues in the CDR3. V gave up 6 bases and J gave up 2 bases; unmatched junction bases: 12. From germline, CDR1 is ENHRY and CDR2 SYGVKD. CDR3 sequence: CAISRDSNLDNTEAFF. The CDR3 DNA reads TGTGCCATCAGCAGGGACAGCAACCTCGACAACACTGAAGCTTTCTTT.

V usage is TRBV27 and J usage is TRBJ2-7, with 10 bases that match TRBD1. Germline trimming cut 3 bases from V and 4 bases from J; bases unmatched to any gene: 6. Germline V gives CDR1 MNHEY, CDR2 SMNVEV (reference sequence). The CDR3 is made up of 15 amino acids. CDR3 nucleotide sequence: TGTGCCAGCAGTTTGGGACAGGGGCTAAAATACGAGCAGTACTTC. Translation gives CASSLGQGLKYEQYF.

This clone turned up a few times. The CDR3 sequence: CASSLAPGGTEAFF. The CDR3 DNA reads TGCGCCAGCAGCTTGGCGCCAGGGGGCACTGAAGCTTTCTTT. The genes are TRBV5-1 and TRBJ1-1; 7 bases are a match to TRBD1. The V gene's germline CDR1 is SGHRS and CDR2 YFSETQ. CDR3 length: 14 residues. J was trimmed by 4 bases and V by 0 bases; bases with no gene match: 3. The variable domain in full, with the rest retrieved from reference TRBV5-1 and TRBJ1-1, is KAGVTQTPRYLIKTRGQQVTLSCSPISGHRSVSWYQQTPGQGLQFLFEYFSETQRNKGNFPGRFSGRQFSNSRSEMNVSTLELGDSALYLCASSLAPGGTEAFFGQGTRLTVV.

This chain joins TRBV10-2 and TRBJ1-1, with 8 positions matching TRBD1. V lost 7 bases and J lost 4; bases outside the gene matches: 8. The CDR3 runs to 14 residues. In germline, CDR1 is WSHSY, CDR2 SAAADI. The CDR3 DNA reads as TGCGCCAGCACCCCAGGGGGCTGGACCACTGAAGCTTTCTTT. Translation: CASTPGGWTTEAFF.

The gene calls are TRBV6-5 and TRBJ2-7; possible D gene TRBD1, 5 bases. The germline V gene encodes CDR1 MNHEY and CDR2 SVGAGI. The V end was cut by 0 bases, the J end by 2 bases, with 11 bases between. This CDR3 is built from 15 residues. The DNA of the CDR3 is TGTGCCAGCAGTTACTCCCCGACAGCCCCCTACGAGCAGTACTTC. It codes for CASSYSPTAPYEQYF.

This chain joins TRBV28 and TRBJ1-5; D remains ambiguous. This CDR3 is 15 amino acids long. Germline V gene data show CDR1 as MDHEN and CDR2 as SYDVKM. V dropped 8 bases and J dropped 4 bases, with 18 bases sitting between them. The DNA of the CDR3 is TGTGCCAGCGACCCTTGGGCAGTCATAAATCAGCCCCAGCATTTT. Residues: CASDPWAVINQPQHF. Based on the CDR3 plus reference TRBV28 and TRBJ1-5, the full variable domain is DVKVTQSSRYLVKRTGEKVFLECVQDMDHENMFWYRQDPGLGLRLIYFSYDVKMKEKGDIPEGYSVSREKKERFSLILESASTNQTSMYLCASDPWAVINQPQHFGDGTRLSIL.

The rearrangement links TRBV3-1 (or the pseudogene TRBV3-2) to TRBJ1-5, with D hard to call. Per the germline V gene, CDR1 is LGHDT and CDR2 is YNNKEL (reference sequence). The CDR3 spans 17 residues. V lost 4 bases, J lost 2 bases, and 18 bases lay in between. CDR3 nucleotides: TGTGCCAGCAGCCGGGAGAGCCCGTTGAATGGCAATCAGCCCCAGCATTTT. This gives the protein CASSRESPLNGNQPQHF.

The CDR3 DNA reads as TGTGCCAGCAGCTTAGATGGGACAGGCCAAGCTTTCTTT. Its translation is CASSLDGTGQAFF. The chain carries TRBV11-3 and TRBJ1-1, with 8 bases matching TRBD1. Germline V gene data show CDR1 as SGHNT and CDR2 as YENEEA. The CDR3 loop spans 13 amino acids. J gave up 9 bases and V 0 bases, and 3 bases lay outside the gene matches.

The V gene is TRBV15, the J gene TRBJ1-3; 8 bases map to TRBD1. Germline assignment: CDR1 LNHNV and CDR2 YYDKDF (reference sequence). J gave up 6 bases and V 3 bases, and 7 bases lay outside the gene matches. This CDR3 has 15 residues. CDR3 residues: CATSRTTGAENTIYF. The CDR3 coding sequence is TGTGCCACCAGCAGGACGACAGGGGCCGAAAACACCATATATTTT.

V gene TRBV29-1 combines with J gene TRBJ2-1; 12 bases line up with TRBD2. With V trimmed by 2 bases and J by 7 bases, 12 bases remained unmatched. Germline values: CDR1 SQVTM, CDR2 ANQGSEA. The CDR3 extends over 17 amino acids. CDR3 sequence: CSVETRRASGRANEQFF. Written as DNA, the CDR3 is TGCAGCGTTGAAACCCGACGGGCTAGCGGGAGGGCGAATGAGCAGTTCTTC.

This chain uses TRBV11-2 with TRBJ2-2, with D tentatively TRBD1 (6 bases). The CDR3 loop spans 15 amino acids. V was trimmed by 6 bases and J by 5 bases, leaving 16 bases between them. Germline V gene lookup returns CDR1 SGHAT and CDR2 FQNNGV. The CDR3 region has the DNA TGTGCCAGCAGGGTCGGGACACAGTCAACCGGGGAGCTGTTTTTT. It encodes CASRVGTQSTGELFF.

The chain uses TRBV3-1 (or the pseudogene TRBV3-2) and TRBJ1-4; 7 bases line up with TRBD1. CDR1 and CDR2 from the germline V gene are LGHDT and YNNKEL (reference sequence). This CDR3 spans 14 amino acids. Losses at the gene ends were 6 bases for V and 6 bases for J; bases not matched to a gene: 7. The CDR3 sequence: CASSPYGTDEKLFF. The CDR3 DNA is TGTGCCAGCAGTCCTTACGGGACAGATGAAAAACTGTTTTTT.

The chain has TRBV3-1 (or the pseudogene TRBV3-2) and TRBJ2-7; a possible D gene is TRBD1 (7 bases). The ends were cut back, 1 base at V and 3 bases at J, with 13 bases in the middle. Germline V gene lookup returns CDR1 LGHDT and CDR2 YNNKEL (reference sequence). The CDR3 runs 15 residues. The CDR3 coding sequence is TGTGCCAGCAGCCAAGCGCAGGGGGGAGGCTACGAGCAGTACTTC. It translates to CASSQAQGGGYEQYF.

The chain recombines TRBV10-3 with TRBJ2-2; D is perhaps TRBD2 (5 bases). Germline V gene sequence: CDR1 ENHRY, CDR2 SYGVKD. CDR3 size: 14 residues. Between the trimmed V and J ends, which lost 5 bases and 5 bases, there was a span of 12 bases. CDR3 protein: CAISSGSGTGELFF. The DNA for the CDR3 is TGTGCCATCAGTAGCGGTAGTGGTACCGGGGAGCTGTTTTTT.

The CDR3 is CASSYSIQGVSYEQYF. The CDR3 DNA reads TGTGCCAGCAGTTACTCGATCCAGGGGGTATCCTACGAGCAGTACTTC. The chain is built from TRBV6-5 and TRBJ2-7, with 7 bases matching TRBD1. CDR3 size: 16 residues. Germline V gene lookup returns CDR1 MNHEY and CDR2 SVGAGI. J gave up 1 base and V 0 bases, and 6 bases lay outside the gene matches.

This chain uses TRBV4-1 with TRBJ2-1; 8 positions match TRBD1. CDR3 size: 13 residues. V shed 4 bases and J 6 bases; nucleotides not matched to a gene: 2. Germline-derived CDR1 and CDR2 are MGHRA and YSYEKL. The CDR3 loop is CASSRGQGNEQFF. CDR3 DNA sequence: TGCGCCAGCAGCCGCGGACAGGGCAATGAGCAGTTCTTC.

The chain has TRBV7-2 and TRBJ2-1; 9 bases line up with TRBD2. With 5 bases clipped from V and 2 bases from J, the junction kept 7 bases outside the gene matches. The CDR3 is 16 residues long. The germline V gene has CDR1 SGHTA and CDR2 FQGNSA. CDR3 DNA sequence: TGTGCCAGCAGCCCTCTAGCGGGAAGGACCTACAATGAGCAGTTCTTC. This codes for CASSPLAGRTYNEQFF.

The chain carries TRBV27 and TRBJ2-2; maybe TRBD1 (5 bases). The CDR3 runs to 17 residues. Germline values: CDR1 MNHEY, CDR2 SMNVEV (reference sequence). Trimming cost V 6 bases and J 0 bases, with 17 bases left between them. CDR3 DNA: TGTGCCAGCAGCCGTACCAGGGCAGCCTCGAACACCGGGGAGCTGTTTTTT. Translation gives CASSRTRAASNTGELFF.

The chain links TRBV27 to TRBJ2-1; D ambiguous. Trimming removed 1 base from V and 1 base from J, with 8 bases in between. Germline V gives CDR1 MNHEY, CDR2 SMNVEV (reference sequence). CDR3 length: 15 residues. The CDR3 region has the DNA TGTGCCAGCAGTTTATTGCCTAAGTCCTACAATGAGCAGTTCTTC. Translated: CASSLLPKSYNEQFF.

The chain recombines TRBV5-1 with TRBJ2-1, with a tentative D call TRBD2 (5 bases). Trimming left V 6 bases short and J 13 bases short, with 26 bases between. The CDR3 consists of 15 residues. Germline V CDR1 and CDR2: SGHRS, YFSETQ. The CDR3: CASTPPVGSGSGQFF. The CDR3 DNA reads TGCGCCAGCACCCCCCCCGTGGGTAGTGGGAGTGGTCAGTTCTTC.